This section outlines one TCR beta chain sequence together with its context. The data stem from a study of T cell changes during pregnancy in multiple sclerosis. The CDR3 length is 17 residues. Trimming pared 0 bases from V and 2 bases from J, leaving 15 bases between. CDR1 is ENHRY, CDR2 SYGVKD, per germline. Some clones are missing from TCRdb's copy, which holds only in-frame ones; the method was immunoSEQ multiplex PCR. The sample lists tens of thousands of clones, roughly nine tenths seen once, with about 0.21% in the top ten. The specimen comprised CD4+ T cells from peripheral blood mononuclear cells, sampled in the second trimester of pregnancy. The sequence was obtained from a female donor with multiple sclerosis, enrolled in a pregnancy study. V gene TRBV10-3 combines with J gene TRBJ2-3, with D maybe TRBD2 (5 bases). CDR3 in DNA: TGTGCCATCAGTGAGTCGAATGGACTGTCCGACACAGATACGCAGTATTTT. Its protein is CAISESNGLSDTDTQYF.